Below are 4 T cell receptor beta chains sequenced from a single sample in a study of cytotoxic CD8 clonotypes in ibrutinib-treated CLL. Method: immunoSEQ multiplex PCR; TCRdb's copy keeps in-frame clones and lacks some. This table has 120,000 to 150,000 clones, around 90% appearing once. Sequences were derived from PBMCs, sampled after 12 months of ibrutinib treatment. The source of these receptors is a human donor with chronic lymphocytic leukemia.

The chain links TRBV6-6 to TRBJ2-6, with a tentative D call TRBD1 (6 bases). Trimming took off 6 bases at V and 0 bases at J, with 12 bases between the two ends. The CDR3 covers 16 residues. The germline V gene has CDR1 MNHNY and CDR2 SVGAGI (reference sequence). The CDR3 nucleotides read TGTGCCAGCAGGACTGGACAGTCCTCTGGGGCCAACGTCCTGACTTTC. Its translation: CASRTGQSSGANVLTF.

This clone was recorded once. This rearrangement joins TRBV27 to TRBJ1-5; 7 positions match TRBD1. V lost 3 bases and J lost 3; bases outside the gene matches: 2. Germline V lookup: CDR1 MNHEY, CDR2 SMNVEV (reference sequence). The CDR3 is made up of 14 amino acids. CDR3 protein: CASSLTGHNQPQHF. The CDR3 DNA sequence: TGTGCCAGCAGTTTGACAGGGCACAATCAGCCCCAGCATTTT.

CDR3 sequence (DNA): TGCGCCAGCAGCCAAGCCCGATGGGAGACCCAGTACTTC. Residues: CASSQARWETQYF. The rearrangement links TRBV4-3 to TRBJ2-5; D not certain. The germline V gene has CDR1 LGHNA and CDR2 YSLEER. V lost 1 base and J 5 bases, leaving 8 bases between the germline ends. The length of the CDR3 is 13 residues.

J is TRBJ2-1 and V is TRBV9, with D unclear. Germline CDR1 SGDLS, CDR2 YYNGEE. This CDR3 is 11 amino acids long. V lost 4 bases, J lost 7 bases, and 6 bases lay in between. CDR3 bases: TGTGCCAGCAGCTTCGCAAATGAGCAGTTCTTC. It is translated as CASSFANEQFF.